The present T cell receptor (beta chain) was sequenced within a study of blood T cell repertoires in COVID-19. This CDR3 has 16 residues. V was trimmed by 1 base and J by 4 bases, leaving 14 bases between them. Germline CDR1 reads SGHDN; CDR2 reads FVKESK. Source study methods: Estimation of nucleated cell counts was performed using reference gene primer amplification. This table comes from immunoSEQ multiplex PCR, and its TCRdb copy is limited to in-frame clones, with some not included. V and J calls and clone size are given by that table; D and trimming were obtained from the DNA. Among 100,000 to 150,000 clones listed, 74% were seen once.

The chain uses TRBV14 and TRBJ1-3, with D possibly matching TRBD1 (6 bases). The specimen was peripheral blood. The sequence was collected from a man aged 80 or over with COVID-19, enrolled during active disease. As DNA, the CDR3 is TGTGCCAGCAGCCAAGTCTGGGGGCTTGCCGGAAACACCATATATTTT. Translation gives CASSQVWGLAGNTIYF.